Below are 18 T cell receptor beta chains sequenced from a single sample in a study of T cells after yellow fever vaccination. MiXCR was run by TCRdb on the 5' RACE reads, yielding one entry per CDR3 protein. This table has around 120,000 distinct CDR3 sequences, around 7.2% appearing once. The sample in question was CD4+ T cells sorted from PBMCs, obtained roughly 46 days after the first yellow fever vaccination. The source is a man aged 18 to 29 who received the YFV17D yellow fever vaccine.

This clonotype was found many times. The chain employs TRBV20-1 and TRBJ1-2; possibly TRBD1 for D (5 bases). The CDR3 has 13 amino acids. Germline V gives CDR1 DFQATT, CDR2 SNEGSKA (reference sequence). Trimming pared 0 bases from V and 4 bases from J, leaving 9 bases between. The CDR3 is CSARDGGGYGYTF. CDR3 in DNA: TGCAGTGCTAGAGATGGGGGTGGCTATGGCTACACCTTC.

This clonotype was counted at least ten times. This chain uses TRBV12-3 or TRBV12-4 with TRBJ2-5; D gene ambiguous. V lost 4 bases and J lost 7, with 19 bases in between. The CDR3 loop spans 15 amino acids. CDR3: CASSSGGLNYATQYF. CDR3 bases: TGTGCCAGCAGTTCCGGCGGATTAAACTATGCGACCCAGTACTTC.

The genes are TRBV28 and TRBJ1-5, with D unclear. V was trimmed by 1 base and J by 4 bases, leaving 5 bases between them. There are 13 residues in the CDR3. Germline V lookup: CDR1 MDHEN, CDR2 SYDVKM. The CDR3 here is CASSLLWNQPQHF. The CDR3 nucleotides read TGTGCCAGCAGTTTATTATGGAATCAGCCCCAGCATTTT.

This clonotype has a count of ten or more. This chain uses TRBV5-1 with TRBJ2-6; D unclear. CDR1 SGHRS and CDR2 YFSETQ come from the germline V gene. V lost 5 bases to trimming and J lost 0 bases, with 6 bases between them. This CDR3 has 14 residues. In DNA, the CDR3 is TGCGCCAGCAGGGTTACCTCTGGGGCCAACGTCCTGACTTTC. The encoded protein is CASRVTSGANVLTF.

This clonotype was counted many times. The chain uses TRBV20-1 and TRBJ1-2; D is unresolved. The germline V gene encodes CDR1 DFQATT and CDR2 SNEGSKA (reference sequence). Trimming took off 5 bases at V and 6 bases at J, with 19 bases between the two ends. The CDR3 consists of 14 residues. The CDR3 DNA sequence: TGCAGTGCTCGAATTATGCTAGTGTTCCATGGCTACACCTTC. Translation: CSARIMLVFHGYTF.

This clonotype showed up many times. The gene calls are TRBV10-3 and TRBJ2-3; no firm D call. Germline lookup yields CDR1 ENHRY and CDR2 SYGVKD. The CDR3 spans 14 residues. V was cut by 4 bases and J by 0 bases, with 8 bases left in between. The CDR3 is CAISGSGSTDTQYF. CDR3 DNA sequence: TGTGCCATCAGTGGGTCTGGTAGCACAGATACGCAGTATTTT.

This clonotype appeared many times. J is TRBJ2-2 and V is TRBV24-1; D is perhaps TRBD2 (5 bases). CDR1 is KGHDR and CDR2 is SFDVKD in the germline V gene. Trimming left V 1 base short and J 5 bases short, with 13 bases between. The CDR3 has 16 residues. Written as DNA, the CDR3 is TGTGCCACCAGTGATTTAAAACGGGGAGTAACCGGGGAGCTGTTTTTT. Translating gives CATSDLKRGVTGELFF.

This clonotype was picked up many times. CDR3 DNA sequence: TGTGCCAGCAGCTTGGGGCCTGGGGGACTAGAAGCTTTCTTT. Amino acids: CASSLGPGGLEAFF. The rearrangement joins TRBV5-8 to TRBJ1-1; a weak D match, TRBD1 (5 bases). Trimming cost V 0 bases and J 8 bases, with 14 bases left between them. This CDR3 has 14 amino acids. Per germline, CDR1 SGHTS and CDR2 YDEGEE.

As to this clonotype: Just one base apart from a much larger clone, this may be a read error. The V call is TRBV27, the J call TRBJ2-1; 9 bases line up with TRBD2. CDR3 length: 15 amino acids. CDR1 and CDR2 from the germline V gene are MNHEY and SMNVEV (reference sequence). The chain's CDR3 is CTSSPLGGGATEQFF. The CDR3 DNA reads TGTACCAGCAGTCCCCTGGGCGGGGGGGCTACTGAGCAGTTCTTC.

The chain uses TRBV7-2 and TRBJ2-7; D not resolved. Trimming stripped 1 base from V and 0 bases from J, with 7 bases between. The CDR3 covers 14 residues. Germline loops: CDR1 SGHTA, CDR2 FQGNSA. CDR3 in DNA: TGTGCCAGCAGCTTAGATTGGGACTCCTACGAGCAGTACTTC. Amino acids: CASSLDWDSYEQYF. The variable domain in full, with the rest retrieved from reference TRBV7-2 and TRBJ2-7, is GAGVSQSPSNKVTEKGKDVELRCDPISGHTALYWYRQSLGQGLEFLIYFQGNSAPDKSGLPSDRFSAERTGGSVSTLTIQRTQQEDSAVYLCASSLDWDSYEQYFGPGTRLTVT.

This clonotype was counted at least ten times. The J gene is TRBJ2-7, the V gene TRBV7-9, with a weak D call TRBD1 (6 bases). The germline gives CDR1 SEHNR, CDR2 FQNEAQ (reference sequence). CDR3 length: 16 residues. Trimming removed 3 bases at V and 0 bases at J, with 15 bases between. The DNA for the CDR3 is TGTGCCAGCAGCTTTTCCACGGGACATCGCTCCTACGAGCAGTACGTC. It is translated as CASSFSTGHRSYEQYV.

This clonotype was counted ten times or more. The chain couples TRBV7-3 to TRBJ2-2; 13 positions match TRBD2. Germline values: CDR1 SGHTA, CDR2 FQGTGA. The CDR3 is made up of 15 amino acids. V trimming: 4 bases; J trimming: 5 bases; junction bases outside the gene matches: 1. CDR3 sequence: CASSWTSGGTGELFF. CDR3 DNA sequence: TGTGCCAGCAGCTGGACTAGCGGGGGAACCGGGGAGCTGTTTTTT.

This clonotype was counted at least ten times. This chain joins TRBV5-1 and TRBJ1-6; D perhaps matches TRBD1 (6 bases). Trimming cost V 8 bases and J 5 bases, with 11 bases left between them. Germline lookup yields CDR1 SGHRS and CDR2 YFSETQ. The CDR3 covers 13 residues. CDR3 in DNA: TGCGCCAGGGACGGACAGCATAATTCACCCCTCCACTTT. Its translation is CARDGQHNSPLHF.

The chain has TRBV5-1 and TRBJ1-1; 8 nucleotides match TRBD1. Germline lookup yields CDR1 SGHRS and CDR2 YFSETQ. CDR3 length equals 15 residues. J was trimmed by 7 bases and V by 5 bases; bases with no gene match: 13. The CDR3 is CASSLRQGHGGEAFF. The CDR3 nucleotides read TGCGCCAGCAGTTTGAGACAGGGGCATGGGGGTGAAGCTTTCTTT.

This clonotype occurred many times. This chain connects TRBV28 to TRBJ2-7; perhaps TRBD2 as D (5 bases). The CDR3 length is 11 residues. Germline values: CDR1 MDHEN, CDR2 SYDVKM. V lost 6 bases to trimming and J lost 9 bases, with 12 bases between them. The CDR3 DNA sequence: TGTGCCAGCAGCCCCCGGGGTCGGCAGTACTTC. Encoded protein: CASSPRGRQYF.

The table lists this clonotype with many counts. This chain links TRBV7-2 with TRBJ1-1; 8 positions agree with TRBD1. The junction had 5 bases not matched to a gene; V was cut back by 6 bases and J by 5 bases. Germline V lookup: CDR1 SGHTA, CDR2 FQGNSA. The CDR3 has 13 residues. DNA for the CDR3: TGTGCCAGCAGTCTGACAGGGGTGACTGAAGCTTTCTTT. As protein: CASSLTGVTEAFF.

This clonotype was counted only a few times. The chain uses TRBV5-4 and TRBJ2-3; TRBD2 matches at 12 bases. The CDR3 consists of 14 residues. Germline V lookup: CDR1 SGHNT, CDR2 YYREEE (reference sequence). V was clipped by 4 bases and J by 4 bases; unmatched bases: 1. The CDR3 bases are TGTGCCAGCAGCGCTAGCGGGGGGGCAGATACGCAGTATTTT. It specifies CASSASGGADTQYF.

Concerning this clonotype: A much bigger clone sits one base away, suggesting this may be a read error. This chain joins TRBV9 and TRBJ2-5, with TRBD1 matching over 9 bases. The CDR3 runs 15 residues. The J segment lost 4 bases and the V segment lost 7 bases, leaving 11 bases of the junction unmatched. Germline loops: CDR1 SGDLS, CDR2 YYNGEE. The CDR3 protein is CASGDPGTGRETQYF. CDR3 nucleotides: TGTGCCAGCGGCGATCCCGGGACAGGGCGAGAGACCCAGTACTTC.